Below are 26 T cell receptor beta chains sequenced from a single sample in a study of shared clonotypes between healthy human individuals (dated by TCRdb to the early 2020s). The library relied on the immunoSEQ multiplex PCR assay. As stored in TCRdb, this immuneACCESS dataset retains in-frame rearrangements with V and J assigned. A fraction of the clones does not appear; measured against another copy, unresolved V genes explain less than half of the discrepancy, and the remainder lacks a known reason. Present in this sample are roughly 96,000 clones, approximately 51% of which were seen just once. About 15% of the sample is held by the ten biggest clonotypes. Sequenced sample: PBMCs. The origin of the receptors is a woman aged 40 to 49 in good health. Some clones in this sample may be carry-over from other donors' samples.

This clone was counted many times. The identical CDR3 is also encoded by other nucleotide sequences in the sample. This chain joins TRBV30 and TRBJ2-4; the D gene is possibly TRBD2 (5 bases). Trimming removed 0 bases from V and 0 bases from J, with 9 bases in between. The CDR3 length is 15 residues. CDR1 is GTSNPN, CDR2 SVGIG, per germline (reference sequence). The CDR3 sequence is CAWSVLSGAKNIQYF. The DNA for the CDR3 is TGTGCCTGGAGTGTACTCAGCGGAGCCAAAAACATTCAGTACTTC.

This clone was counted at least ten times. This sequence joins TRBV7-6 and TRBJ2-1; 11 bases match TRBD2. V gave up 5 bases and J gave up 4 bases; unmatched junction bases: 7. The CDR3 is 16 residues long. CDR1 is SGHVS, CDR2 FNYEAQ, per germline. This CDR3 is CASSALAGGGYNEQFF. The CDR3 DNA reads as TGTGCCAGCAGCGCCCTAGCGGGAGGTGGGTACAATGAGCAGTTCTTC.

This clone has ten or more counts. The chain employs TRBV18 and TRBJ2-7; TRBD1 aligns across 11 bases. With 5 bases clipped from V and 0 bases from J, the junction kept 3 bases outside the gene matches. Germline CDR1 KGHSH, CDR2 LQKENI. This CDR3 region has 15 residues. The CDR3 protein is CASSGGTGGSYEQYF. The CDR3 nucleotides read TGTGCCAGCTCAGGAGGGACAGGGGGCTCCTACGAGCAGTACTTC. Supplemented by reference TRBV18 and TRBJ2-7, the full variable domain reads NAGVMQNPRHLVRRRGQEARLRCSPMKGHSHVYWYRQLPEEGLKFMVYLQKENIIDESGMPKERFSAEFPKEGPSILRIQQVVRGDSAAYFCASSGGTGGSYEQYFGPGTRLTVT.

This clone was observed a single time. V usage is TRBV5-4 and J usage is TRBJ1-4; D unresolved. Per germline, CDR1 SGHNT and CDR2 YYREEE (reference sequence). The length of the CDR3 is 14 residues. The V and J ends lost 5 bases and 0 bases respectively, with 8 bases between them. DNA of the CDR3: TGTGCCAGCAGGTCAGGCGCAACTAATGAAAAACTGTTTTTT. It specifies CASRSGATNEKLFF.

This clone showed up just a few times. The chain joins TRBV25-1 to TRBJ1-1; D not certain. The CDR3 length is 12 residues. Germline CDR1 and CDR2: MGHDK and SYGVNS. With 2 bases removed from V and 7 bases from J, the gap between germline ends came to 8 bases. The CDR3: CASSEPDDEAFF. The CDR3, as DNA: TGTGCCAGCAGTGAACCGGATGATGAAGCTTTCTTT.

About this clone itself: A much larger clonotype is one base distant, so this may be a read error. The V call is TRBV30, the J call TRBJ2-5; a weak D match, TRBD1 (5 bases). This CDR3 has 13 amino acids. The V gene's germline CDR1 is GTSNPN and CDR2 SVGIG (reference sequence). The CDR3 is CAWSRVTQETQHF. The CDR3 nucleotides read TGTGCCTGGAGCAGGGTGACCCAAGAGACCCAGCACTTC.

For the CDR3, the DNA is TGCAGCGTTGAGTGGGCAGGGGGACGGGATGGCTACACCTTC. It codes for CSVEWAGGRDGYTF. This chain uses TRBV29-1 with TRBJ1-2, with 7 bases identical to TRBD1. Germline assignment: CDR1 SQVTM and CDR2 ANQGSEA. V was pared by 3 bases and J by 6 bases, with 10 bases of the junction left unmatched. There are 14 residues in the CDR3.

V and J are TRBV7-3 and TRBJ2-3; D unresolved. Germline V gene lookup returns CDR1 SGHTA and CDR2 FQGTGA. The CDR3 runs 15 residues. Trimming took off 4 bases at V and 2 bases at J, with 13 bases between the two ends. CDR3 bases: TGTGCCAGCAGCTCCTCTGGGCGGTACACAGATACGCAGTATTTT. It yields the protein CASSSSGRYTDTQYF.

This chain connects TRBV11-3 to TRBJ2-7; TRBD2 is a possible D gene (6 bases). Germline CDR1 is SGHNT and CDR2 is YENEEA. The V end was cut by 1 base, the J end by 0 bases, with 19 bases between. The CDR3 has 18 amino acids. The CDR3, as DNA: TGTGCCAGCAGCTTAGGAGGAGGGTCAGGAGGCAGCTCCTACGAGCAGTACTTC. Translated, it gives CASSLGGGSGGSSYEQYF.

The chain's CDR3 is CASSLELGQHYGYTF. CDR3 in DNA: TGTGCCAGCAGCTTAGAACTGGGACAGCACTATGGCTACACCTTC. The chain combines TRBV7-8 with TRBJ1-2; 7 bases fit TRBD1. V dropped 1 base and J dropped 3; count of bases not matched to a gene: 5. This CDR3 has 15 amino acids. Germline CDR1 SGHVS, CDR2 FQNEAQ.

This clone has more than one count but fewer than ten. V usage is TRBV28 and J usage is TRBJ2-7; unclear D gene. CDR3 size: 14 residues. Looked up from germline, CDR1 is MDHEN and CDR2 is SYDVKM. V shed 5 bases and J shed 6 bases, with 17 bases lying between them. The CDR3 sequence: CASSPLQTIREQYF. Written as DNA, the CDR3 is TGTGCCAGCAGTCCCCTACAGACCATTCGCGAGCAGTACTTC.

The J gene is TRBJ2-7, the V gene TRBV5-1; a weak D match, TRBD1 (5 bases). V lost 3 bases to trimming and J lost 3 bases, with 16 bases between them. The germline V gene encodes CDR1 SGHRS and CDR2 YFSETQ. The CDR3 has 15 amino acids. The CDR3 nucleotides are TGCGCCAGCAGCTCAAGGCAGGGCGAGAACTACGAGCAGTACTTC. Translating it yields CASSSRQGENYEQYF.

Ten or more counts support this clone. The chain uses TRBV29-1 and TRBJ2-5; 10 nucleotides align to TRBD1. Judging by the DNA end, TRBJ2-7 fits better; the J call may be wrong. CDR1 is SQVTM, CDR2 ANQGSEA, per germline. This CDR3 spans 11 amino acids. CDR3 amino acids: CSVDRGSEQYF. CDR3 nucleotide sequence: TGCAGCGTGGACAGGGGGTCCGAGCAGTACTTC.

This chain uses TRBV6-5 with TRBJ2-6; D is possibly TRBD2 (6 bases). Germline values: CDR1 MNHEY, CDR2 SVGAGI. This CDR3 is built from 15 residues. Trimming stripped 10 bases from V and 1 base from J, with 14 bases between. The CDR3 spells CATAGRPSGANVLTF. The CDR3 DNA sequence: TGTGCCACCGCGGGACGCCCTTCTGGGGCCAACGTCCTGACTTTC.

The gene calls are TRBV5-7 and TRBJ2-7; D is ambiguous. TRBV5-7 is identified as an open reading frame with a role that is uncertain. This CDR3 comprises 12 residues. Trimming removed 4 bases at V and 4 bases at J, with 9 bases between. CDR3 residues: CASSGVIYEQYF. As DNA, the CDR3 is TGTGCCAGCAGCGGCGTTATATACGAGCAGTACTTC.

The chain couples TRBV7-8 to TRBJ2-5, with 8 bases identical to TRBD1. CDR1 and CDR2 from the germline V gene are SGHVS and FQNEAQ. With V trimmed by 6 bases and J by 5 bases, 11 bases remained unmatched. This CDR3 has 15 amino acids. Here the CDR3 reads CASRVRGQATETQYF. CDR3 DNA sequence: TGTGCCAGCAGAGTTAGGGGACAGGCTACGGAGACCCAGTACTTC. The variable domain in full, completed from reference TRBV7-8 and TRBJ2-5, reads GAGVSQSPRYKVAKRGQDVALRCDPISGHVSLFWYQQALGQGPEFLTYFQNEAQLDKSGLPSDRFFAERPEGSVSTLKIQRTQQEDSAVYLCASRVRGQATETQYFGPGTRLLVL.

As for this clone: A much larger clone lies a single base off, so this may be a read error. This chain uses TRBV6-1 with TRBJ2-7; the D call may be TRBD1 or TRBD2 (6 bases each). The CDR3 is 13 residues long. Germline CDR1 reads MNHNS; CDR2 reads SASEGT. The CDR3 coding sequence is TGTGCCAGCAGTGATGCCGGGCTGGATGGGGGGCCATTC. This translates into CASSDAGLDGGPF.

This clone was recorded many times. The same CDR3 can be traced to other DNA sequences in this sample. The CDR3 DNA reads as TGTGCCAGCAGCTTACAGGGTTACGAGCAGTACTTC. The encoded protein is CASSLQGYEQYF. The chain carries TRBV7-9 and TRBJ2-7; tentative D call: TRBD1 (5 bases). Per the germline V gene, CDR1 is SEHNR and CDR2 is FQNEAQ (reference sequence). This CDR3 is 12 amino acids long. The V gene lost 2 bases and the J gene lost 4 bases, with 6 bases spanning the gap. The variable domain in full, with the rest retrieved from reference TRBV7-9 and TRBJ2-7, is DTGVSQNPRHKITKRGQNVTFRCDPISEHNRLYWYRQTLGQGPEFLTYFQNEAQLEKSRLLSDRFSAERPKGSFSTLEIQRTEQGDSAMYLCASSLQGYEQYFGPGTRLTVT.

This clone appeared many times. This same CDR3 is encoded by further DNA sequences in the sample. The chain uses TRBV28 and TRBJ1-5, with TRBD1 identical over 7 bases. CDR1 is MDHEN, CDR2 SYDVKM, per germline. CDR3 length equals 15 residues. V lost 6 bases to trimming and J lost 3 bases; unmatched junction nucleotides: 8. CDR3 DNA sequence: TGTGCCAGCAGCCACCGGGACAGACCCAATCAGCCCCAGCATTTT. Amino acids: CASSHRDRPNQPQHF.

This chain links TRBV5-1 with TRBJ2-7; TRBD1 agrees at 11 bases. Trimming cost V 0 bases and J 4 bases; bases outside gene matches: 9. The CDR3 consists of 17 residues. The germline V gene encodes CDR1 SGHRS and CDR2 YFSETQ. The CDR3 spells CASSLAGLGQGEYEQYF. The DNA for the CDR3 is TGCGCCAGCAGCTTGGCGGGGTTGGGACAGGGGGAATACGAGCAGTACTTC.

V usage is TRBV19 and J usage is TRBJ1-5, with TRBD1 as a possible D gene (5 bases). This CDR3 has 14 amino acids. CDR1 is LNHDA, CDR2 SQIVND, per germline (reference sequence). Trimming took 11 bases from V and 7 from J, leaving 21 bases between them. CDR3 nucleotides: TGTGCCGGCTCCGGGACGGTCGGCCGGCAGCCCCAGCATTTT. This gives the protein CAGSGTVGRQPQHF.

The DNA of the CDR3 is TGCGCCAGCAGCTTGGTTTTCGGGAGGGCCCTGGAGACCCAGTACTTC. It yields the protein CASSLVFGRALETQYF. This chain connects TRBV5-1 to TRBJ2-5; TRBD2 matches at 8 bases. The V gene's germline CDR1 is SGHRS and CDR2 YFSETQ. Trimming at V came to 0 bases and at J to 5 bases, leaving 9 bases not matched to a gene. The CDR3 length is 16 residues.

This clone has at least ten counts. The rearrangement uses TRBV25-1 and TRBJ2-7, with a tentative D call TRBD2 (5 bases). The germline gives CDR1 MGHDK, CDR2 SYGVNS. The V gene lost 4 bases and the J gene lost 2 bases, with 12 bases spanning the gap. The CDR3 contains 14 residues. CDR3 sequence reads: CASSVAGDAYEQYF. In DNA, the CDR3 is TGTGCCAGCAGTGTCGCCGGGGATGCCTACGAGCAGTACTTC.

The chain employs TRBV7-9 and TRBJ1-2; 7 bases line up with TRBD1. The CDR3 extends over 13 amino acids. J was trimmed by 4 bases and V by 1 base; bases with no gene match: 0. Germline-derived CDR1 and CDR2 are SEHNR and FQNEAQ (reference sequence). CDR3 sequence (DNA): TGTGCCAGCAGCTTAGGACAGGGCTATGGCTACACCTTC. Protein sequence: CASSLGQGYGYTF.

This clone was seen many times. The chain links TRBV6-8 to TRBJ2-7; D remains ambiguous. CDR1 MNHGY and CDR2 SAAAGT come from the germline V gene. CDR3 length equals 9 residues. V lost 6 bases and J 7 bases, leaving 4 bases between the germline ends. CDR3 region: CASSPEQYF. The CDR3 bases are TGTGCCAGCAGCCCTGAGCAGTACTTC.

The CDR3 nucleotides are TGTGCCAGCAGCTTACTCGTCAGCTCCTACAATGAGCAGTTCTTC. Encoded protein: CASSLLVSSYNEQFF. The V gene is TRBV11-1, the J gene TRBJ2-1; D gene uncertain. The CDR3 runs to 15 residues. V was pared by 2 bases and J by 0 bases, with 8 bases between. Per the germline V gene, CDR1 is SGHAT and CDR2 is FQDESV (reference sequence).